Each of the 13 T cell receptor beta chains below was sequenced from the same sample in a study of cytomegalovirus exposure and HLA in healthy donors. The data were produced by immunoSEQ multiplex PCR, yet TCRdb's version contains in-frame clones alone and is incomplete. Counted here are 55,000 to 70,000 clones, about 91% occurring once; the ten biggest clones make up approximately 2%. Material for sequencing was PBMCs. These receptors were collected from a woman in her twenties or thirties in good health and CMV-seronegative.

The chain couples TRBV9 to TRBJ1-3; D gene uncertain. The germline gives CDR1 SGDLS, CDR2 YYNGEE. This CDR3 spans 11 amino acids. Between the trimmed V and J ends, which lost 8 bases and 4 bases, there was a span of 7 bases. CDR3 region: CASSSGNTIYF. The CDR3 region has the DNA TGTGCCAGTTCAAGCGGAAACACCATATATTTT. The entire variable domain, with the rest obtained from reference TRBV9 and TRBJ1-3, is as follows: DSGVTQTPKHLITATGQRVTLRCSPRSGDLSVYWYQQSLDQGLQFLIQYYNGEERAKGNILERFSAQQFPDLHSELNLSSLELGDSALYFCASSSGNTIYFGEGSWLTVV.

This chain connects TRBV2 to TRBJ1-5, with unresolved D. The CDR3 consists of 14 residues. Germline assignment: CDR1 SNHLY and CDR2 FYNNEI. The germline V and J ends were trimmed by 3 bases and 3 bases, with 9 bases remaining between them. This CDR3 reads CASSDRSPNQPQHF. CDR3 DNA sequence: TGTGCCAGCAGTGACCGGTCCCCCAATCAGCCCCAGCATTTT.

The rearrangement links TRBV5-1 to TRBJ2-5; TRBD2 matches at 7 bases. This CDR3 has 13 residues. With V trimmed by 2 bases and J by 5 bases, 3 bases remained unmatched. Per the germline V gene, CDR1 is SGHRS and CDR2 is YFSETQ. The CDR3 reads CASSFGGGETQYF. CDR3 bases: TGCGCCAGCAGCTTTGGGGGAGGGGAGACCCAGTACTTC. The whole variable domain, remainder taken from reference TRBV5-1 and TRBJ2-5, is KAGVTQTPRYLIKTRGQQVTLSCSPISGHRSVSWYQQTPGQGLQFLFEYFSETQRNKGNFPGRFSGRQFSNSRSEMNVSTLELGDSALYLCASSFGGGETQYFGPGTRLLVL.

V gene TRBV7-9 combines with J gene TRBJ2-1, with D unclear. This CDR3 region has 13 residues. Per the germline V gene, CDR1 is SEHNR and CDR2 is FQNEAQ (reference sequence). V was trimmed by 2 bases and J by 6 bases, leaving 8 bases between them. The CDR3 DNA sequence: TGTGCCAGCAGCTTATTTCTAGGCAATGAGCAGTTCTTC. This encodes CASSLFLGNEQFF.

V gene TRBV19 combines with J gene TRBJ1-2, with D possibly TRBD1 on 6 matching bases. Deletions cut 5 bases from V and 0 bases from J, with 19 bases between. From germline, CDR1 is LNHDA and CDR2 SQIVND (reference sequence). This CDR3 is built from 17 residues. This CDR3 is CASSLTWSRGPNYGYTF. DNA of the CDR3: TGTGCCAGTAGTTTAACATGGTCCAGGGGTCCTAACTATGGCTACACCTTC.

The chain combines TRBV10-3 with TRBJ2-5, with D perhaps TRBD2 (5 bases). Trimming took 1 base from V and 0 from J, leaving 6 bases between them. This CDR3 region has 14 residues. Germline V gene data show CDR1 as ENHRY and CDR2 as SYGVKD. This CDR3 is CAISEYGNQETQYF. The CDR3 DNA is TGTGCCATCAGTGAGTACGGGAACCAAGAGACCCAGTACTTC.

This clone was seen a single time. This chain joins TRBV19 and TRBJ2-7; 11 positions agree with TRBD1. CDR1 is LNHDA and CDR2 is SQIVND in the germline V gene (reference sequence). The CDR3 contains 14 residues. Germline trimming cut 4 bases from V and 7 bases from J; bases unmatched to any gene: 6. The CDR3 nucleotides read TGTGCCAGTAGTAGGACAGGGGGCCGACAGGAGCAGTACTTC. The encoded protein is CASSRTGGRQEQYF.

V usage is TRBV28 and J usage is TRBJ1-4; D is perhaps TRBD1 (6 bases). This CDR3 is built from 15 residues. With 6 bases removed from V and 4 bases from J, the gap between germline ends came to 15 bases. CDR1 MDHEN and CDR2 SYDVKM come from the germline V gene. The DNA of the CDR3 is TGTGCCAGCAGCCTAAACAGGGCCTTTAATGAAAAACTGTTTTTT. Translation: CASSLNRAFNEKLFF.

This chain connects TRBV27 to TRBJ2-3, with 7 bases lining up with TRBD1. V dropped 6 bases and J dropped 3; count of bases not matched to a gene: 0. From germline, CDR1 is MNHEY and CDR2 SMNVEV (reference sequence). This CDR3 has 12 residues. CDR3 nucleotide sequence: TGTGCCAGCAGGGACAGGACAGATACGCAGTATTTT. Its protein is CASRDRTDTQYF.

The chain links TRBV7-3 to TRBJ2-7; 8 bases align to TRBD1. There are 13 residues in the CDR3. The trim removed 4 bases at V and 6 bases at J, leaving 5 bases unmatched. CDR1 is SGHTA and CDR2 is FQGTGA in the germline V gene. The CDR3 coding sequence is TGTGCCAGCAGCTCCGGACAGGGCACCGAGCAGTACTTC. Translated: CASSSGQGTEQYF.

The rearrangement joins TRBV2 to TRBJ2-7, with 7 bases that match TRBD1. The germline V gene encodes CDR1 SNHLY and CDR2 FYNNEI. V shed 8 bases and J 2 bases; nucleotides not matched to a gene: 9. This CDR3 comprises 14 residues. The CDR3, as DNA: TGTGCCAGCTCTCGGCAGGGGGTAACCTACGAGCAGTACTTC. Its translation is CASSRQGVTYEQYF.

This chain links TRBV4-1 with TRBJ2-5; 8 bases agree with TRBD1. CDR1 and CDR2 from the germline V gene are MGHRA and YSYEKL. There are 14 residues in the CDR3. With V trimmed by 5 bases and J by 2 bases, 4 bases remained unmatched. The CDR3 DNA follows: TGCGCCAGCAGCTGGACAGGGTTGCAAGAGACCCAGTACTTC. It is translated as CASSWTGLQETQYF.

This clone has only one observation. The chain uses TRBV19 and TRBJ1-5, with D perhaps matching TRBD1 (5 bases). CDR3 length: 15 amino acids. Germline assignment: CDR1 LNHDA and CDR2 SQIVND (reference sequence). V was shortened by 1 base and J by 0 bases, with 7 bases between the two germline ends. In DNA form, the CDR3 reads TGTGCCAGTAGTATAGCCAGGGATAGCAATCAGCCCCAGCATTTT. Translation: CASSIARDSNQPQHF.